Below, one T cell receptor beta chain is given with its context. Antigen: not known. This specimen comes from a study of cytomegalovirus exposure and HLA in healthy donors. Study results and limitations: Most of the CMV-associated TCR beta chains (in a later analysis) appeared to be HLA-restricted. Analyses of presence and absence presupposed an approximately uniform sequencing depth across donors. The study flagged some 170 TCR beta chains as cytomegalovirus-associated.

Use of 60 Vbeta and 13 Jbeta primers characterized the PCR. This table comes from immunoSEQ multiplex PCR, and its TCRdb copy is limited to in-frame clones, with some not included. The top ten hold 0.71% of the sample, which has 200,000 to 250,000 clones, roughly 88% seen once. CDR1 is ENHRY and CDR2 is SYGVKD in the germline V gene. This CDR3 is 14 amino acids long. The junction had 5 bases not matched to a gene; V was cut back by 8 bases and J by 5 bases. The sample consisted of PBMCs. This receptor was taken from a boy under 10 years old in good health and CMV-seronegative. The chain recombines TRBV10-3 with TRBJ2-7, with TRBD2 matching over 14 bases. The CDR3, as DNA: TGTGCCATCGCGGGGACTAGCGGGAGCGACGAGCAGTACTTC. This encodes CAIAGTSGSDEQYF.